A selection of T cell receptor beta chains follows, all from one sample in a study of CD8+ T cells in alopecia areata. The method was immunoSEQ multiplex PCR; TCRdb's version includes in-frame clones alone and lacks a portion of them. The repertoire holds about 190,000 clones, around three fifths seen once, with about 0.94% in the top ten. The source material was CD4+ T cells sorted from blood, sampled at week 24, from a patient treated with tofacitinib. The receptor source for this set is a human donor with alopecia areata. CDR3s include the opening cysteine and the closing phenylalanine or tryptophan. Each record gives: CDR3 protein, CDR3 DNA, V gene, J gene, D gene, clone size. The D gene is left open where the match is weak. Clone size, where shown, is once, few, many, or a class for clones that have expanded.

CASSPRLAGNNEQFF	TGTGCCAGCAGCCCTAGACTAGCGGGGAACAATGAGCAGTTCTTC	TRBV7-9	TRBJ2-1	TRBD2	few
CASSGGAEQYF	TGTGCCAGCAGTGGAGGAGCGGAGCAGTACTTC	TRBV25-1	TRBJ2-7	-	-
CASSLAPGTGEGPTF	TGTGCCAGCAGCTTAGCCCCCGGGACAGGGGAAGGTCCCACCTTC	TRBV7-8	TRBJ1-2	TRBD1	few
CASSDRGNTGELFF	TGTGCCAGCAGTGACAGGGGGAACACCGGGGAGCTGTTTTTT	TRBV2	TRBJ2-2	-	few
CASNGGMNTEAFF	TGTGCCAGCAATGGAGGGATGAACACTGAAGCTTTCTTT	TRBV27	TRBJ1-1	-	-
CASSQDVDYQETQYF	TGCGCCAGCAGCCAAGATGTGGACTACCAAGAGACCCAGTACTTC	TRBV4-1	TRBJ2-5	-	-
CASSPPERGPIYKETQYF	TGTGCCAGCTCACCACCGGAGCGGGGGCCCATCTATAAAGAGACCCAGTACTTC	TRBV18	TRBJ2-5	TRBD2	few
CASSIRTGAGANVLTF	TGCGCCAGCAGCATAAGGACAGGGGCTGGGGCCAACGTCCTGACTTTC	TRBV5-1	TRBJ2-6	TRBD1	-
CASSRMTSGTDTQYF	TGTGCCAGCAGCCGCATGACTAGCGGCACAGATACGCAGTATTTT	TRBV9	TRBJ2-3	TRBD2	few
CAWCPNVGYGYTF	TGTGCCTGGTGCCCAAACGTGGGGTATGGCTACACCTTC	TRBV30	TRBJ1-2	-	-
CATSSRNQPIRETQYF	TGTGCCACCAGCAGCCGGAACCAGCCGATAAGGGAGACCCAGTACTTC	TRBV15	TRBJ2-5	-	-
CASSRYVRGDNNEQFF	TGCGCCAGCAGCCGCTACGTAAGGGGGGATAACAATGAGCAGTTCTTC	TRBV4-3	TRBJ2-1	-	-
CASSLNGGASDTQYF	TGTGCCAGCAGCTTAAACGGGGGGGCCTCAGATACGCAGTATTTT	TRBV7-9	TRBJ2-3	TRBD2	-
CSVGGTAAEEQYF	TGCAGCGTTGGAGGGACAGCAGCTGAAGAGCAGTACTTC	TRBV29-1	TRBJ2-7	TRBD1	-
CSVGRGGNTEAFF	TGCAGCGTGGGCAGGGGGGGGAACACTGAAGCTTTCTTT	TRBV29-1	TRBJ1-1	TRBD1	-
CSVSQGGYNEQFF	TGCAGCGTTTCACAGGGGGGGTACAATGAGCAGTTCTTC	TRBV29-1	TRBJ2-1	-	few
CAWSKDRTLLNYGYTF	TGTGCCTGGAGTAAGGACAGAACGCTGCTTAACTATGGCTACACCTTC	TRBV30	TRBJ1-2	-	-
CATSREVRELFF	TGTGCCACCAGCAGAGAGGTTCGGGAGCTGTTTTTT	TRBV15	TRBJ2-2	-	-
CASSGRGSGTYNEQFF	TGCGCCAGCAGTGGCCGAGGATCCGGTACCTACAATGAGCAGTTCTTC	TRBV4-3	TRBJ2-1	-	-
CSVSSPVYGYTF	TGCAGCGTCTCCAGCCCCGTCTATGGCTACACCTTC	TRBV29-1	TRBJ1-2	-	few
CAISETASTDTQYF	TGTGCCATCAGTGAGACGGCTAGCACAGATACGCAGTATTTT	TRBV10-3	TRBJ2-3	-	-
CASSFYTGELFF	TGTGCCAGCAGTTTTTACACCGGGGAGCTGTTTTTT	TRBV27	TRBJ2-2	-	few
CATSRDLFPQPQHF	TGTGCCACCAGCAGAGATTTGTTTCCCCAGCCCCAGCATTTT	TRBV15	TRBJ1-5	-	-
CAWSVIGGLKETQYF	TGTGCCTGGAGTGTAATAGGGGGGCTTAAAGAGACCCAGTACTTC	TRBV30	TRBJ2-5	-	few
CASSPGQNTEAFF	TGTGCCAGCTCACCGGGACAGAACACTGAAGCTTTCTTT	TRBV18	TRBJ1-1	-	-
CASSQAIGSSSYEQYF	TGTGCCAGCAGCCAAGCTATTGGCAGCAGCTCCTACGAGCAGTACTTC	TRBV14	TRBJ2-7	-	-
CAWSVLGGGTEAFF	TGTGCCTGGAGTGTACTGGGGGGTGGAACTGAAGCTTTCTTT	TRBV30	TRBJ1-1	-	once
CSVEDRDFF	TGCAGCGTTGAAGATAGAGATTTCTTT	TRBV29-1	TRBJ1-1	-	-
CAVTYEQYF	TGCGCCGTAACCTACGAGCAGTACTTC	TRBV23-1	TRBJ2-7	-	-
CAWMTESYEQYF	TGTGCCTGGATGACAGAATCCTACGAGCAGTACTTC	TRBV30	TRBJ2-7	-	-
CASSTLGRGNSPLHF	TGTGCCAGTAGTACGCTGGGGAGGGGTAATTCACCCCTCCACTTT	TRBV19	TRBJ1-6	-	once
CASGLKQGAYEQYF	TGTGCTAGTGGTTTGAAACAGGGCGCCTACGAGCAGTACTTC	TRBV12-5	TRBJ2-7	-	-
CASSHRGHLTDTQYF	TGCGCCAGCAGCCATAGGGGACACCTCACAGATACGCAGTATTTT	TRBV4-3	TRBJ2-3	-	few
CASSYSLAGLEDTQYF	TGTGCCAGCAGTTACTCTTTAGCGGGGCTGGAGGATACGCAGTATTTT	TRBV6-5	TRBJ2-3	TRBD2	once
CAWDQTTGTKKLFF	TGTGCCTGGGACCAAACGACCGGGACCAAAAAACTGTTTTTT	TRBV30	TRBJ1-4	-	-
CASSLGEGENIQYF	TGTGCCAGCAGCTTAGGGGAGGGGGAAAACATTCAGTACTTC	TRBV7-9	TRBJ2-4	-	few
CASSFDKATDTQYF	TGTGCCAGCAGCTTTGACAAAGCCACAGATACGCAGTATTTT	TRBV7-2	TRBJ2-3	-	-
CASSSGGNIQYF	TGTGCCAGTAGTAGCGGGGGAAACATTCAGTACTTC	TRBV19	TRBJ2-4	TRBD2	-
CAISATGLGYTF	TGTGCCATCAGTGCTACGGGGCTAGGCTACACCTTC	TRBV10-3	TRBJ1-2	-	-
CASRPTGATNEKLFF	TGTGCCAGCAGGCCGACAGGCGCAACTAATGAAAAACTGTTTTTT	TRBV27	TRBJ1-4	-	-
CAWSVWDIPASPLHF	TGTGCCTGGAGTGTATGGGACATCCCGGCCTCACCCCTCCACTTT	TRBV30	TRBJ1-6	-	-
CASSEDIRGYTF	TGTGCCAGCAGTGAAGACATCCGTGGCTACACCTTC	TRBV2	TRBJ1-2	-	few
CASTPPPGAGNTIYF	TGTGCCAGTACCCCTCCCCCCGGAGCCGGAAACACCATATATTTT	TRBV19	TRBJ1-3	-	few
CASSPSGGNQPQHF	TGCGCCAGCAGCCCGTCAGGGGGTAATCAGCCCCAGCATTTT	TRBV4-3	TRBJ1-5	TRBD1	once
CASSLITGTGTEAFF	TGTGCCAGCAGTCTTATAACAGGGACGGGCACTGAAGCTTTCTTT	TRBV7-9	TRBJ1-1	-	few
CSVENSGRQGSAFF	TGCAGCGTTGAAAACTCGGGGCGGCAGGGATCGGCTTTCTTT	TRBV29-1	TRBJ1-1	-	-
CASSQDGGTQGAEAFF	TGCGCCAGCAGCCAAGATGGGGGGACTCAGGGCGCTGAAGCTTTCTTT	TRBV4-3	TRBJ1-1	-	-
CAWKLNFPMNTEAFF	TGTGCCTGGAAACTCAATTTCCCCATGAACACTGAAGCTTTCTTT	TRBV30	TRBJ1-1	-	-
CAWSVQKSGYTF	TGTGCCTGGAGTGTACAAAAATCTGGCTACACCTTC	TRBV30	TRBJ1-2	-	-
CASQSTRAGQSYEQYF	TGTGCCAGCCAGTCCACTCGGGCAGGGCAATCCTACGAGCAGTACTTC	TRBV2	TRBJ2-7	-	few
CASSEVGRQIF	TGTGCCAGCAGTGAAGTTGGTAGGCAAATTTTT	TRBV2	TRBJ2-3	-	once
CASSSPLTYQNIQYF	TGTGCCAGCAGCTCTCCGTTAACCTACCAAAACATTCAGTACTTC	TRBV7-2	TRBJ2-4	-	-
CASSQEGGRIHGGEQFF	TGCGCCAGCAGCCAGGAAGGGGGACGGATCCATGGGGGTGAGCAGTTCTTC	TRBV4-3	TRBJ2-1	-	few
CASSLDLRTGNEQYF	TGTGCCAGCAGCTTAGACCTTCGGACAGGGAACGAGCAGTACTTC	TRBV7-2	TRBJ2-7	TRBD1	few